This TCR beta chain was sequenced for a study of T cell repertoires in ileal Crohn's disease. Study observations and caveats: Mucosal expansions were suggested to be mainly CD8 T cells.

Germline CDR1 MNHNY, CDR2 SVGAGI (reference sequence). This CDR3 region has 16 residues. V dropped 6 bases and J dropped 7; count of bases not matched to a gene: 11. In the case of this clone: Its matching antigen is unknown.

Sequenced by immunoSEQ multiplex PCR; TCRdb stores in-frame clones only, minus some. This table has 7,000 to 9,500 clones, just over 75% appearing once. The chain has TRBV6-6 and TRBJ2-1; the match to TRBD1 covers 11 bases. The TCR sequence derives from an adult with Crohn's disease. Sequencing input: ileal tissue. CDR3: CASRWLGTGGRNEQFF. The DNA for the CDR3 is TGTGCCAGCAGATGGCTGGGGACAGGGGGTAGGAATGAGCAGTTCTTC.